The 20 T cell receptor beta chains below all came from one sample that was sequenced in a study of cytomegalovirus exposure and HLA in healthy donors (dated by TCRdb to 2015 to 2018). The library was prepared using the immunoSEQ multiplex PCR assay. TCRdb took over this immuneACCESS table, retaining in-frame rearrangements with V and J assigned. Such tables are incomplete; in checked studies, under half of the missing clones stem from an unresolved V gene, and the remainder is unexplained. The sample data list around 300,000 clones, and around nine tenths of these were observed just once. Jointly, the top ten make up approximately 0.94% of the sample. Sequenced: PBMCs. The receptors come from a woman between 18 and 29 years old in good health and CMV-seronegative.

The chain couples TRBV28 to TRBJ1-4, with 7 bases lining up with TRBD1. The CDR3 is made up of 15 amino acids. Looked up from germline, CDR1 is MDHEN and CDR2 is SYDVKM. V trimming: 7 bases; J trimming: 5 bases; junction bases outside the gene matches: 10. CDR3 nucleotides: TGTGCCAGCAATGACGGACAGGATTGGAATGAAAAACTGTTTTTT. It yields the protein CASNDGQDWNEKLFF.

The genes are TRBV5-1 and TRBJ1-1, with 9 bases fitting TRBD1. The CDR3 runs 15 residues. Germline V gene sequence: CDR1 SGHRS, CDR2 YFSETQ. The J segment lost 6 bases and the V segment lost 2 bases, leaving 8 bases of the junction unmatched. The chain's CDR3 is CASSFRQGDIAEAFF. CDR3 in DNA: TGCGCCAGCAGCTTTAGACAGGGGGACATTGCTGAAGCTTTCTTT.

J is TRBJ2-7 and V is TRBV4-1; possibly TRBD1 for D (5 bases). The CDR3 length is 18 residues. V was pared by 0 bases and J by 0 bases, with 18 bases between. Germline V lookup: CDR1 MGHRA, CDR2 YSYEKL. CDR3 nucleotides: TGCGCCAGCAGCCAAGATCCCTCCTGGGGCCAGAGCTCCTACGAGCAGTACTTC. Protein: CASSQDPSWGQSSYEQYF.

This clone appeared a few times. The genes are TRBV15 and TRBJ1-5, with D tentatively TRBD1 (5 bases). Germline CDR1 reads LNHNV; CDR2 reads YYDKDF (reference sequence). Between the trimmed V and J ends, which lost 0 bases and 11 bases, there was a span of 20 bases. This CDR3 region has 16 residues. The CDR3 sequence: CATSRDRWEGTGAQHF. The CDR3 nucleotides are TGTGCCACCAGCAGAGATCGGTGGGAGGGGACGGGGGCCCAGCATTTT.

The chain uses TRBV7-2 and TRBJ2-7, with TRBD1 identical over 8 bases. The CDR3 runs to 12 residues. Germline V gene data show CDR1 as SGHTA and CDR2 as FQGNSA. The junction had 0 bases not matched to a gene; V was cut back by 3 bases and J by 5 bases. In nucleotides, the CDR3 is TGTGCCAGCAGCTTGGACAGGGACGAGCAGTACTTC. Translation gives CASSLDRDEQYF.

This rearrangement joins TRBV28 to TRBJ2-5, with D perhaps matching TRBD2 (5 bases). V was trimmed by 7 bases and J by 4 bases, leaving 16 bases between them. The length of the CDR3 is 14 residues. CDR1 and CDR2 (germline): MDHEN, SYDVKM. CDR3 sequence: CASNRRGIGETQYF. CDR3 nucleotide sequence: TGTGCCAGCAATCGAAGAGGGATCGGAGAGACCCAGTACTTC.

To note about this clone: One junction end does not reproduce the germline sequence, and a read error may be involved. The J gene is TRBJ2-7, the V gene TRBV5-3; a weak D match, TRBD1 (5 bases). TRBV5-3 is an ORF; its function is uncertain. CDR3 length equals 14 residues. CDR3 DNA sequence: TGTGCCAGCAGCTTGGCAGAAGGGGACTACGAGCAGTACTTC. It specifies CASSLAEGDYEQYF.

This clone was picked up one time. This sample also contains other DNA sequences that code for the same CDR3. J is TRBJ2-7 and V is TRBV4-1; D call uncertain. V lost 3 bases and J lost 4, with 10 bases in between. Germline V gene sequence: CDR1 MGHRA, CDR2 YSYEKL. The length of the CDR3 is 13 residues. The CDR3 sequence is CASSQVLLYEQYF. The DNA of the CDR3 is TGCGCCAGCAGCCAGGTACTATTGTACGAGCAGTACTTC.

CDR3 coding DNA: TGTGCCAGTAAAGGGTCAGGGGGTCAGCCCCAGCATTTT. Amino acids: CASKGSGGQPQHF. The chain couples TRBV19 to TRBJ1-5; 7 bases align to TRBD1. Per the germline V gene, CDR1 is LNHDA and CDR2 is SQIVND (reference sequence). This CDR3 is built from 13 residues. Trimming took 7 bases from V and 6 from J; bases not matched to a gene: 6.

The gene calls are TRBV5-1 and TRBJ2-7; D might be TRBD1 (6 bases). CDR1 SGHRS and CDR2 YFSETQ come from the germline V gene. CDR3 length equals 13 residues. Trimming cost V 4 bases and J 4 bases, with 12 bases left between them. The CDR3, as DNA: TGCGCCAGCAGCGCGACAGGATTATACGAGCAGTACTTC. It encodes CASSATGLYEQYF.

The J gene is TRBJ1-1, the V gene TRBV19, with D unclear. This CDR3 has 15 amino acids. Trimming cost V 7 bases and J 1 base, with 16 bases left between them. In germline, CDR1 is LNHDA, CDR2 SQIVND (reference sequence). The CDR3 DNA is TGTGCCAGTACCCCCCGGTTAATAAGGAACACTGAAGCTTTCTTT. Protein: CASTPRLIRNTEAFF.

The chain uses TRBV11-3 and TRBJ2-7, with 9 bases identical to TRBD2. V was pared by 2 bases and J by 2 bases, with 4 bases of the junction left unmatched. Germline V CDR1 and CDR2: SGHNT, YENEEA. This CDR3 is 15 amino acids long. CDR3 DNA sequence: TGTGCCAGCAGCTTACATAGCGGGAGCCCCTACGAGCAGTACTTC. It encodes CASSLHSGSPYEQYF.

The CDR3 protein is CASSRVKRAQLGDTQYF. The CDR3 DNA follows: TGTGCCAGCAGCCGAGTTAAGCGAGCACAATTGGGAGATACGCAGTATTTT. The chain links TRBV5-5 to TRBJ2-3, with unresolved D. The CDR3 runs 17 residues. The germline CDR1 and CDR2 sequences are SGHKS and YYEKEE (reference sequence). V dropped 4 bases and J dropped 5 bases, with 23 bases sitting between them.

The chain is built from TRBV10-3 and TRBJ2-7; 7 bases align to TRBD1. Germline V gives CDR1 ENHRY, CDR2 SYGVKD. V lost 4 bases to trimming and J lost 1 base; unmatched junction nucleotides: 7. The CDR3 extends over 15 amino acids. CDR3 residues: CAISVHRDRSYEQYF. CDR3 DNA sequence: TGTGCCATCAGTGTTCACCGGGACAGATCCTACGAGCAGTACTTC.

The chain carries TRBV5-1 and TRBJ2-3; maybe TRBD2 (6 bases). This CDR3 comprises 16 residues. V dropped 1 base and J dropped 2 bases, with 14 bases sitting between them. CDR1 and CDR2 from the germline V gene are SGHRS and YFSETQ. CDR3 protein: CASSLSGRRDTDTQYF. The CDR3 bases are TGCGCCAGCAGCTTGTCGGGGAGGAGGGACACAGATACGCAGTATTTT.

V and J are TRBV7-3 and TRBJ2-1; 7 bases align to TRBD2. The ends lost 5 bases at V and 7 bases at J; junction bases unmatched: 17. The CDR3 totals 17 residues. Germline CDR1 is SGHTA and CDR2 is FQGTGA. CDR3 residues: CASSPRGSGGRGNEQFF. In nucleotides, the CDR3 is TGTGCCAGCAGCCCCCGGGGTTCTGGCGGGAGAGGGAATGAGCAGTTCTTC.

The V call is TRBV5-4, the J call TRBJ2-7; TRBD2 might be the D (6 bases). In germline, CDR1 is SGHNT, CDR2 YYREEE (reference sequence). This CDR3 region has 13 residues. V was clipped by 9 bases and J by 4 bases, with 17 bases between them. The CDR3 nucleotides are TGTGCCACCTCTCCTCGGGGGAGATACGAGCAGTACTTC. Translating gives CATSPRGRYEQYF.

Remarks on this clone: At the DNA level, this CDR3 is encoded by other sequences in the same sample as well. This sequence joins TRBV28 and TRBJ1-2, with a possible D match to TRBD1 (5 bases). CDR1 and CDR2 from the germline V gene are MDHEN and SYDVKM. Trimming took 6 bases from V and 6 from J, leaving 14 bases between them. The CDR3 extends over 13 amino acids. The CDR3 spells CASSRDSYDGYTF. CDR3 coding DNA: TGTGCCAGCAGCCGCGACAGCTACGATGGCTACACCTTC.

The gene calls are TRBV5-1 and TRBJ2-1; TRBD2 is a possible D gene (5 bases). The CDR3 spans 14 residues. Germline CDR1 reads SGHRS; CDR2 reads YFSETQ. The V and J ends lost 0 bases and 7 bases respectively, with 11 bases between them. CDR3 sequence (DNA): TGCGCCAGCAGCTTGGAGCTAGCTACAAATGAGCAGTTCTTC. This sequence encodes CASSLELATNEQFF.

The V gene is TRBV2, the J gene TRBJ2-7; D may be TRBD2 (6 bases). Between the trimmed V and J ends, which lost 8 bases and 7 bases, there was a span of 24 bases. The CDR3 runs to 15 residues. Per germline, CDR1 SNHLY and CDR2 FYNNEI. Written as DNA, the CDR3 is TGTGCCAGCGGGCCCTTTGCCGGGAGTTCAGAAGAGCAGTACTTC. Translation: CASGPFAGSSEEQYF.